The 3 T cell receptor beta chains in this list originate from one sample, sequenced in a study of blood T cell repertoires in COVID-19. Generated by immunoSEQ multiplex PCR, the TCRdb table keeps only in-frame clones and is missing some. The data hold 55,000 to 70,000 clones, with approximately 85% observed a single time. Sequencing used peripheral blood. The source of these receptors is a woman between 55 and 75 years old with COVID-19, enrolled during active disease.

CDR3 amino acids: CASSLDRGNEKLFF. The CDR3 DNA reads TGTGCCAGCAGCTTAGACAGGGGCAATGAAAAACTGTTTTTT. V is TRBV7-8 and J is TRBJ1-4; 7 nucleotides align to TRBD1. CDR1 and CDR2 (germline): SGHVS, FQNEAQ. This CDR3 region has 14 residues. V lost 1 base, J lost 5 bases, and 1 base stayed unmatched.

The genes are TRBV6-2 or TRBV6-3 and TRBJ1-1, with no clear D. Per the germline V gene, CDR1 is MNHEY and CDR2 is SVGEGT. The CDR3 spans 13 residues. The V and J ends lost 3 bases and 2 bases respectively, with 7 bases between them. The CDR3 protein is CASSYSLNTEAFF. Written as DNA, the CDR3 is TGTGCCAGCAGTTATTCACTTAACACTGAAGCTTTCTTT.

The chain joins TRBV7-8 to TRBJ2-3, with a tentative D call TRBD2 (6 bases). Trimming left V 1 base short and J 0 bases short, with 8 bases between. This CDR3 has 15 residues. Germline loops: CDR1 SGHVS, CDR2 FQNEAQ. CDR3 sequence (DNA): TGTGCCAGCAGCTTAGTGGGACTTAGCACAGATACGCAGTATTTT. Translation gives CASSLVGLSTDTQYF.